The present entry profiles one TCR beta chain with its context. The data stem from a study of T cell responses to AZD1222 COVID-19 vaccine. Trimming removed 1 base at V and 3 bases at J, with 13 bases between. In germline, CDR1 is SEHNR, CDR2 FQNEAQ (reference sequence). The CDR3 length is 15 residues. Repertoires were generated with immunoSEQ multiplex PCR, while TCRdb's copy carries only in-frame clones and drops some. This table has over 120,000 clones, roughly 88% appearing once. The TCR comes from an adult in good health. The V call is TRBV7-9, the J call TRBJ2-7; D is unresolved. The sequencing here drew on peripheral blood, taken on day 0 of AZD1222 vaccination. The DNA for the CDR3 is TGTGCCAGCAGCTTAGAGCCCCCTCCAGTCTACGAGCAGTACTTC. This encodes CASSLEPPPVYEQYF.